Below are 23 T cell receptor beta chains sequenced from a single sample in a study of T cell responses to AZD1222 COVID-19 vaccine. Here immunoSEQ multiplex PCR was the method, and the copy in TCRdb shows in-frame clones only, minus some. The table lists about 120,000 clones, around 85% of them singletons. This specimen was peripheral blood, taken on day 0 of AZD1222 vaccination. These receptor sequences come from an adult in good health.

In this sample, this clone turned up once. This chain links TRBV9 with TRBJ2-3, with 7 bases identical to TRBD2. The CDR3 is 16 residues long. Unmatched junction bases numbered 6, after V lost 0 bases and J lost 2 bases. Germline-derived CDR1 and CDR2 are SGDLS and YYNGEE. CDR3 DNA: TGTGCCAGCAGCGTAGGATCTAGCGGCGCCACAGATACGCAGTATTTT. This translates into CASSVGSSGATDTQYF.

V is TRBV20-1 and J is TRBJ1-2; D remains ambiguous. The CDR3 loop spans 12 amino acids. The germline V gene has CDR1 DFQATT and CDR2 SNEGSKA (reference sequence). Between the trimmed V and J ends, which lost 3 bases and 6 bases, there was a span of 11 bases. The CDR3 loop reads CSASVLYDGYTF. CDR3 sequence (DNA): TGCAGTGCTAGTGTATTGTACGATGGCTACACCTTC.

The genes are TRBV9 and TRBJ1-3; D is uncertain. With 4 bases removed from V and 0 bases from J, the gap between germline ends came to 17 bases. The CDR3 has 17 residues. CDR1 is SGDLS and CDR2 is YYNGEE in the germline V gene. CDR3 in amino acids: CASSFQPGDGSGNTIYF. CDR3 sequence (DNA): TGTGCCAGCAGCTTCCAACCGGGAGATGGCTCTGGAAACACCATATATTTT.

This clone has only one observation. The rearrangement uses TRBV6-1 and TRBJ2-2; D perhaps matches TRBD1 (5 bases). V lost 0 bases and J 4 bases, leaving 9 bases between the germline ends. CDR3 size: 15 residues. Germline CDR1 is MNHNS and CDR2 is SASEGT. CDR3 amino acids: CASSEAAGRTGELFF. In DNA, the CDR3 is TGTGCCAGCAGTGAAGCGGCAGGGCGCACCGGGGAGCTGTTTTTT.

The V call is TRBV7-2, the J call TRBJ2-1; TRBD2 aligns across 11 bases. The J segment lost 10 bases and the V segment lost 3 bases, leaving 5 bases of the junction unmatched. The length of the CDR3 is 14 residues. CDR1 and CDR2 (germline): SGHTA, FQGNSA. The CDR3 DNA sequence: TGTGCCAGCAGCTTTAGCGGGGGGGCCATAGAGCAGTTCTTC. Its protein product is CASSFSGGAIEQFF.

V is TRBV5-4 and J is TRBJ2-1; TRBD2 aligns across 7 bases. V gave up 3 bases and J gave up 7 bases; unmatched junction bases: 10. This CDR3 is 15 amino acids long. CDR1 is SGHNT and CDR2 is YYREEE in the germline V gene (reference sequence). CDR3 sequence reads: CASSSPGGTQNEQFF. CDR3 nucleotides: TGTGCCAGCAGCTCCCCCGGGGGGACCCAGAATGAGCAGTTCTTC.

The chain employs TRBV15 and TRBJ1-2; TRBD1 agrees at 7 bases. Losses at the gene ends were 5 bases for V and 2 bases for J; bases not matched to a gene: 5. Germline CDR1 LNHNV, CDR2 YYDKDF (reference sequence). CDR3 length: 14 amino acids. The CDR3 loop reads CATSGTADNYGYTF. The CDR3, as DNA: TGTGCCACCAGCGGGACAGCGGACAACTATGGCTACACCTTC.

J is TRBJ2-7 and V is TRBV28; perhaps TRBD2 as D (5 bases). There are 14 residues in the CDR3. V lost 7 bases to trimming and J lost 12 bases, with 25 bases between them. Looked up from germline, CDR1 is MDHEN and CDR2 is SYDVKM. The CDR3 is CASNSHSADRGGYF. CDR3 sequence (DNA): TGTGCCAGCAATAGCCATTCAGCGGACCGAGGTGGGTACTTC.

This chain links TRBV11-2 with TRBJ2-5; D ambiguous. CDR1 is SGHAT, CDR2 FQNNGV, per germline. This CDR3 spans 15 amino acids. V lost 0 bases and J lost 4, with 12 bases in between. CDR3: CASSLDSARGETQYF. CDR3 nucleotides: TGTGCCAGCAGCTTAGATAGTGCCCGCGGAGAGACCCAGTACTTC.

This clone was counted only a few times. The chain combines TRBV5-5 with TRBJ2-2; D possibly uses TRBD1 or TRBD2 (7 bases each). This CDR3 spans 16 amino acids. CDR1 is SGHKS, CDR2 YYEKEE, per germline (reference sequence). V lost 1 base to trimming and J lost 1 base, with 11 bases between them. The CDR3: CASSLPRGGNTGELFF. CDR3 DNA sequence: TGTGCCAGCAGCTTGCCCAGGGGGGGGAACACCGGGGAGCTGTTTTTT.

This clone was detected once. V gene TRBV6-1 combines with J gene TRBJ2-2; D is unresolved. Trimming shortened V by 2 bases and J by 6 bases, and 7 bases separated the two germline ends. Germline CDR1 and CDR2: MNHNS and SASEGT. The CDR3 totals 13 residues. Here the CDR3 reads CASSESPAGELFF. CDR3 nucleotides: TGTGCCAGCAGTGAATCCCCCGCCGGGGAGCTGTTTTTT.

The rearrangement joins TRBV6-5 to TRBJ2-7; D possibly corresponds to TRBD1 (5 bases). V was clipped by 0 bases and J by 3 bases, with 12 bases between them. Germline V lookup: CDR1 MNHEY, CDR2 SVGAGI. The CDR3 is made up of 15 amino acids. The DNA for the CDR3 is TGTGCCAGCAGTTACTCAGGGCAGGGAAACTACGAGCAGTACTTC. Encoded protein: CASSYSGQGNYEQYF.

The chain carries TRBV13 and TRBJ2-6, with D hard to call. Germline values: CDR1 PRHDT, CDR2 FYEKMQ (reference sequence). V was trimmed by 3 bases and J by 8 bases, leaving 8 bases between them. The CDR3 sequence is 13 residues long. For the CDR3, the DNA is TGTGCCAGCAGCTTCTCTGTTACCAACGTCCTGACTTTC. This sequence encodes CASSFSVTNVLTF.

This chain uses TRBV5-1 with TRBJ1-6; 7 nucleotides line up with TRBD1. The CDR3 is 18 residues long. Germline V gene data show CDR1 as SGHRS and CDR2 as YFSETQ. J was trimmed by 6 bases and V by 1 base; bases with no gene match: 13. The CDR3 DNA follows: TGCGCCAGCAGCTTGATGGGCAGGGGGAGAACTTCTAATTCACCCCTCCACTTT. Translating it yields CASSLMGRGRTSNSPLHF.

The gene calls are TRBV9 and TRBJ2-3, with TRBD2 matching over 11 bases. The CDR3 length is 16 residues. CDR1 is SGDLS, CDR2 YYNGEE, per germline. Trimming cost V 2 bases and J 6 bases; bases outside gene matches: 8. For the CDR3, the DNA is TGTGCCAGCAGCGTCGATAGCGGGGGGGCCGACGATACGCAGTATTTT. Translating it yields CASSVDSGGADDTQYF.

V and J are TRBV4-1 and TRBJ2-2, with unresolved D. This CDR3 comprises 14 residues. Germline V CDR1 and CDR2: MGHRA, YSYEKL. The ends were cut back, 0 bases at V and 8 bases at J, with 10 bases in the middle. The CDR3 DNA is TGCGCCAGCAGCCAAGAAGGTCACTTTGGGGAGCTGTTTTTT. Its translation is CASSQEGHFGELFF.

A few counts support this clone. The chain couples TRBV2 to TRBJ1-5; no clear D gene. The ends were cut back, 3 bases at V and 0 bases at J, with 9 bases in the middle. CDR3 length: 15 amino acids. Germline-derived CDR1 and CDR2 are SNHLY and FYNNEI. CDR3 sequence reads: CASSENSYSNQPQHF. The CDR3 bases are TGTGCCAGCAGTGAGAACAGTTATAGCAATCAGCCCCAGCATTTT.

The chain links TRBV28 to TRBJ2-1; no clear D. Between the trimmed V and J ends, which lost 3 bases and 6 bases, there was a span of 9 bases. Germline V CDR1 and CDR2: MDHEN, SYDVKM. The CDR3 extends over 13 amino acids. The CDR3 spells CASSFSYFNEQFF. In DNA form, the CDR3 reads TGTGCCAGCAGTTTCTCGTATTTCAATGAGCAGTTCTTC.

This chain joins TRBV5-1 and TRBJ1-1, with D tentatively TRBD1 (5 bases). Trimming pared 0 bases from V and 4 bases from J, leaving 13 bases between. CDR3 length: 15 residues. Per the germline V gene, CDR1 is SGHRS and CDR2 is YFSETQ. The CDR3, as DNA: TGCGCCAGCAGCTTGGTCTTGAACGGGGGCACTGAAGCTTTCTTT. This gives the protein CASSLVLNGGTEAFF.

The genes are TRBV20-1 and TRBJ2-7; 7 bases align to TRBD1. This CDR3 is built from 14 residues. Germline loops: CDR1 DFQATT, CDR2 SNEGSKA (reference sequence). V lost 3 bases to trimming and J lost 1 base; unmatched junction nucleotides: 6. Written as DNA, the CDR3 is TGCAGTGCTAGTACCCCGGGACAGTCCTACGAGCAGTACTTC. It encodes CSASTPGQSYEQYF.

The rearrangement uses TRBV19 and TRBJ1-2; no clear D gene. The V end was cut by 4 bases, the J end by 2 bases, with 20 bases between. The V gene's germline CDR1 is LNHDA and CDR2 SQIVND (reference sequence). The CDR3 length is 17 residues. The CDR3 protein is CASSTQAVQGRNYGYTF. The CDR3, as DNA: TGTGCCAGTAGTACGCAGGCAGTACAAGGGAGGAACTATGGCTACACCTTC.

This clone was picked up many times. This chain joins TRBV19 and TRBJ2-7; TRBD1 agrees at 9 bases. After removal of 8 bases from V and 2 bases from J, the junction contained 4 bases not matched to a gene. This CDR3 is 13 amino acids long. CDR1 and CDR2 (germline): LNHDA, SQIVND (reference sequence). DNA of the CDR3: TGTGCCAGTGCCGGGACAGGGACCTACGAGCAGTACTTC. This sequence encodes CASAGTGTYEQYF.

Here the CDR3 DNA reads TGCGCCAGCAGCTTACAGGGGACAAGCTCCTACGAGCAGTACTTC. This codes for CASSLQGTSSYEQYF. The chain joins TRBV5-1 to TRBJ2-7, with TRBD1 identical over 7 bases. The ends lost 2 bases at V and 0 bases at J; junction bases unmatched: 5. Germline loops: CDR1 SGHRS, CDR2 YFSETQ. CDR3 size: 15 residues.